Listed below are T cell receptor beta chains from one sample, sequenced in a study of metastatic and nonmetastatic thyroid tumors. TCRdb reanalyzed the PCR reads via MiXCR. The sample holds approximately 15,000 clones, roughly a fifth seen once. The sample taken for sequencing was adjacent normal tissue. The receptors derive from a female donor with papillary thyroid cancer or a benign thyroid nodule (not recorded which). Some clones in this sample may be carry-over from other donors' samples. Each CDR3 is given with its conserved first and last residue. The D gene is left open where the match is weak. Where a row states a size, it is once, few, many or the class of an expanded clone; other rows omit it.

>.|TRBV6-1|TRBJ1-3|many
CASSPDGDSGNTIYF
TGTGCCAGCAGCCCAGACGGAGACTCTGGAAACACCATATATTTT
>.|TRBV20-1|TRBJ2-7|.
CSARWGTSTSECYEQYF
TGCAGTGCCCGATGGGGGACAAGTACATCCGAGTGCTACGAGCAGTACTTC
>TRBD1|TRBV12-3/TRBV12-4|TRBJ2-7|few
CASSLRQGYEQYF
TGTGCCAGCAGTTTAAGACAGGGCTACGAGCAGTACTTC
>.|TRBV6-1|TRBJ1-1|many
CASSVEGPTEAFF
TGTGCCAGCAGTGTAGAGGGGCCCACTGAAGCTTTCTTT
>.|TRBV7-2|TRBJ2-1|.
CASSHSEGLLFDEQFF
TGTGCCAGCAGCCACTCAGAGGGGTTGTTGTTTGATGAGCAGTTCTTC
>TRBD1|TRBV11-1|TRBJ1-2|.
CASSSPFGTGGQGYTF
TGTGCCAGCAGCTCCCCTTTCGGGACAGGGGGCCAAGGCTACACCTTC
>.|TRBV6-5|TRBJ2-1|few
CASSYGSGEQFF
TGTGCCAGCAGTTACGGGTCCGGTGAGCAGTTCTTC
>TRBD1|TRBV5-1|TRBJ1-2|.
CASSEDRGYYGYTF
TGCGCCAGCAGTGAGGACAGGGGCTACTATGGCTACACCTTC
>TRBD2|TRBV2|TRBJ2-7|few
CASMVAGGGIYEQYF
TGTGCCAGCATGGTAGCGGGAGGGGGGATCTACGAGCAGTACTTC
>.|TRBV7-2|TRBJ1-3|large
CASSLATATFSGNTIYF
TGTGCCAGCAGCTTAGCGACGGCGACCTTCTCTGGAAACACCATATATTTT
>TRBD1|TRBV7-8|TRBJ2-7|few
CASSLVGQGTGSYEQYF
TGTGCCAGCAGCTTAGTCGGACAGGGCACAGGGAGCTACGAGCAGTACTTC
>.|TRBV11-2|TRBJ2-7|.
CASSEGPRLGSVYEQYF
TGTGCCAGCAGCGAAGGCCCCAGGTTGGGATCCGTCTACGAGCAGTACTTC
>.|TRBV11-1|TRBJ1-2|few
CASSFSYGTWEGVNYGYTF
TGTGCCAGCAGCTTTAGTTACGGGACATGGGAAGGTGTAAACTATGGCTACACCTTC
>TRBD2|TRBV20-1|TRBJ2-7|.
CSAGLGGGIYEQYF
TGCAGTGCTGGCTTGGGGGGGGGGATATACGAGCAGTACTTC
>.|TRBV6-5|TRBJ1-1|few
CANSLSGASTEAFF
TGTGCCAACAGTTTGTCAGGGGCGAGCACTGAAGCTTTCTTT
>TRBD2|TRBV20-1|TRBJ2-7|.
CSARDSGPWPSEQYF
TGCAGTGCTAGAGATAGCGGGCCATGGCCGAGCGAGCAGTACTTC
>.|TRBV12-3/TRBV12-4|TRBJ1-1|many
CASRHNTEAFF
TGTGCCAGCAGACATAACACTGAAGCTTTCTTT
>TRBD2|TRBV11-2|TRBJ2-5|few
CASSLLAGGQETQYF
TGTGCCAGCAGCTTACTAGCGGGAGGCCAAGAGACCCAGTACTTC
>.|TRBV18|TRBJ1-3|.
CASSYGGVGNTIYF
TGTGCCAGCTCCTACGGCGGTGTCGGAAACACCATATATTTT
>.|TRBV20-1|TRBJ2-2|.
CSARETNTGELFF
TGCAGTGCTAGAGAGACTAACACCGGGGAGCTGTTTTTT
>.|TRBV7-6|TRBJ2-5|.
CASSLVAGTGRETQYF
TGTGCCAGCAGCTTAGTAGCGGGGACAGGGAGAGAGACCCAGTACTTC
>.|TRBV27|TRBJ1-5|few
CASSRTALNQPQHF
TGTGCCAGCAGTAGAACAGCCCTCAATCAGCCCCAGCATTTT
>.|TRBV19|TRBJ2-6|.
CASIPWAGANVLTF
TGTGCCAGTATCCCCTGGGCAGGTGCCAACGTCCTGACTTTC
>.|TRBV6-1|TRBJ2-1|few
CASRTVRVEQFF
TGTGCCAGCAGGACAGTCAGGGTTGAGCAGTTCTTC